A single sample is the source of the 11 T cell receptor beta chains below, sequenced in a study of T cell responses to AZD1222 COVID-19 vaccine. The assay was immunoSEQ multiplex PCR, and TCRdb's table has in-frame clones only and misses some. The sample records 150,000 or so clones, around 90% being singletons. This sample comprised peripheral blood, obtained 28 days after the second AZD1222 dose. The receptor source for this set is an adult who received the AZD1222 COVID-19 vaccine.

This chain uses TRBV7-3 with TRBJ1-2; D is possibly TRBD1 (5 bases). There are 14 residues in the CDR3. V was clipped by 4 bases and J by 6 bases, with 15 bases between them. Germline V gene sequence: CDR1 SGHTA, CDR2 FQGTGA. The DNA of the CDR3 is TGTGCCAGCAGCTCCCCCAGGGTAGACGATGGCTACACCTTC. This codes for CASSSPRVDDGYTF.

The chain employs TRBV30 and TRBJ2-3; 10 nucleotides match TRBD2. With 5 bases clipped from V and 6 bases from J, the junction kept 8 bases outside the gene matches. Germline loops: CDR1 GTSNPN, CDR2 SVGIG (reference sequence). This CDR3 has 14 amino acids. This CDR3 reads CAWDSSGRGDTQYF. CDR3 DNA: TGTGCCTGGGACTCTAGCGGGAGAGGGGATACGCAGTATTTT.

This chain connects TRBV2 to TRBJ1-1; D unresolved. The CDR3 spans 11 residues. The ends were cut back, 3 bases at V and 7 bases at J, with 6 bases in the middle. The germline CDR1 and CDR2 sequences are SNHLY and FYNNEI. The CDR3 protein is CASSEYSEAFF. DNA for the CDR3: TGTGCCAGCAGTGAGTACAGTGAAGCTTTCTTT.

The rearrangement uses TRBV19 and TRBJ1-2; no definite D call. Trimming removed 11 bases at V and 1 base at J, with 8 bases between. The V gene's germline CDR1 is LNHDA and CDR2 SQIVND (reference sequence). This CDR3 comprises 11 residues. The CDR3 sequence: CAVPSNYGYTF. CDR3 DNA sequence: TGTGCCGTCCCGAGTAACTATGGCTACACCTTC.

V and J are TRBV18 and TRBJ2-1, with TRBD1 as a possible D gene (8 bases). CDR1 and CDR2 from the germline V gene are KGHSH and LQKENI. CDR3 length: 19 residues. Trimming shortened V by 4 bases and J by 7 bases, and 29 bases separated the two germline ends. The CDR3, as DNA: TGTGCCAGCTCACATCGCTCAAGCGGGACAGGTAGAAGTGGGAATGAGCAGTTCTTC. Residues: CASSHRSSGTGRSGNEQFF.

This CDR3 is CASSDSDRPSYGYTF. For the CDR3, the DNA is TGTGCCAGCAGTGATTCGGACAGACCTTCCTATGGCTACACCTTC. The rearrangement joins TRBV2 to TRBJ1-2, with D possibly TRBD1 on 6 matching bases. The CDR3 has 15 residues. The V and J ends lost 3 bases and 4 bases respectively, with 15 bases between them. CDR1 SNHLY and CDR2 FYNNEI come from the germline V gene. Filled out from reference TRBV2 and TRBJ1-2, the complete variable domain reads EPEVTQTPSHQVTQMGQEVILRCVPISNHLYFYWYRQILGQKVEFLVSFYNNEISEKSEIFDDQFSVERPDGSNFTLKIRSTKLEDSAMYFCASSDSDRPSYGYTFGSGTRLTVV.

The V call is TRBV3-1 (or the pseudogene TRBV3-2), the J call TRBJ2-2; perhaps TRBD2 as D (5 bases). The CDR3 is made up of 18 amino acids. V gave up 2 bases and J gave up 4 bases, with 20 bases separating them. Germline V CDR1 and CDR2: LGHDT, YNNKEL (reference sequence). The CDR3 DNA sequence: TGTGCCAGCAGCCAAAGACGCTTTGAGCGGCGAGGCACCGGGGAGCTGTTTTTT. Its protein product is CASSQRRFERRGTGELFF.

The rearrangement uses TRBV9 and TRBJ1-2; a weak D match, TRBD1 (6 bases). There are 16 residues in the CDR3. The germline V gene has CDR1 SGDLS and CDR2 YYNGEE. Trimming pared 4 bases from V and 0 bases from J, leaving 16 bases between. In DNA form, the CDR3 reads TGTGCCAGCAGCCCTAGGGGGGGGTCCGCTAACTATGGCTACACCTTC. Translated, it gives CASSPRGGSANYGYTF.

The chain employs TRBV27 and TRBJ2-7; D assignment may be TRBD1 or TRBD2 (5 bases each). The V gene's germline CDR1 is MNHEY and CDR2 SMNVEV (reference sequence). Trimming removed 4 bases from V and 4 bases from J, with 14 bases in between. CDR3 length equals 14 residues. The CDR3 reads CASSYPGREYEQYF. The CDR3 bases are TGTGCCAGCAGTTACCCCGGCAGGGAGTACGAGCAGTACTTC.

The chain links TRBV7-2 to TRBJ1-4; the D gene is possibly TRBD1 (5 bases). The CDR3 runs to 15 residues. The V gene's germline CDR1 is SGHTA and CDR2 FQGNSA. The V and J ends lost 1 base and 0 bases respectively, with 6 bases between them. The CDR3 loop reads CASSLGGTTNEKLFF. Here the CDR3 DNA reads TGTGCCAGCAGCTTAGGGGGGACAACTAATGAAAAACTGTTTTTT. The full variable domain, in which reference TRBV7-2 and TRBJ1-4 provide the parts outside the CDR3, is GAGVSQSPSNKVTEKGKDVELRCDPISGHTALYWYRQSLGQGLEFLIYFQGNSAPDKSGLPSDRFSAERTGGSVSTLTIQRTQQEDSAVYLCASSLGGTTNEKLFFGSGTQLSVL.

CDR3: CASGTAPGELFF. The DNA for the CDR3 is TGCGCCAGCGGGACAGCTCCCGGGGAGCTGTTTTTT. The J gene is TRBJ2-2, the V gene TRBV10-1; 7 bases fit TRBD1. In germline, CDR1 is WNHNN, CDR2 SYGVQD (reference sequence). The V and J ends lost 8 bases and 6 bases, in that order; junction bases with no gene match: 3. The CDR3 covers 12 residues.